This TCR beta chain was sequenced for a study of cytomegalovirus exposure and HLA in healthy donors. At the level of the study: Out of about 190 million T cells, an earlier analysis found some 110 million unique TCR beta sequences in total.

The V gene end was trimmed by 6 bases and the J gene end by 3 bases; junction bases not matched to a gene: 5. This CDR3 contains 14 residues. Per germline, CDR1 SQVTM and CDR2 ANQGSEA. PCR employed 60 Vbeta and 13 Jbeta primers. Profiled with immunoSEQ multiplex PCR; TCRdb holds only in-frame clones, not every one. The table includes over 150,000 clones, 75% detected once. The sequencing input was PBMCs. The rearrangement uses TRBV29-1 and TRBJ2-3, with 11 bases matching TRBD1. This sequence was found in a male donor in good health and CMV-seronegative. The CDR3, as DNA: TGCAGCGTAGACCGGGACAGGGGGACAGATACGCAGTATTTT. The encoded protein is CSVDRDRGTDTQYF.